Sequencing of this T cell receptor beta chain was carried out in a study of CD8 T cells in ankylosing spondylitis. Germline V gene lookup returns CDR1 MGHRA and CDR2 YSYEKL. The germline V and J ends were trimmed by 0 bases and 5 bases, with 8 bases remaining between them. This CDR3 has 14 residues. TCRdb called the 5' RACE reads again in MiXCR, with one record for every CDR3 protein. The sample records tens of thousands of distinct CDR3 sequences, 10% to 13% being singletons. Findings and caveats of the study: Several of the motif variants were reported before in synovial fluid and blood from reactive arthritis. The study looked at matched synovial fluid samples from ankylosing spondylitis patients. Disease-linked clones were reported to be significantly enriched there.

This clonotype was detected many times. What it binds is not known. The rearrangement links TRBV4-1 to TRBJ2-1; D is undetermined. The receptor was isolated from a male donor with ankylosing spondylitis or in good health (not recorded which). Specimen: blood, either unsorted or a sorted T cell fraction (not recorded which). The CDR3, as DNA: TGCGCCAGCAGCCAAGAACCTAACAACAATGAGCAGTTCTTC. It is translated as CASSQEPNNNEQFF.